In this sample, the clone carrying this T cell receptor beta chain turned up many times. Its specificity is not known. The source material, RNA transcripts, was used to amplify TCR beta CDR3 regions. Initially, a first-round RT-PCR of the TCR CDR3 employed the HTBI primer set. Each CDR3 protein gets one entry after TCRdb re-called the multiplex PCR reads with MiXCR. Among roughly 200,000 distinct CDR3 sequences listed, approximately 16% were seen once. The sample is drawn from a study of T cells in Graves' hyperthyroidism and ophthalmopathy. Background on the study: Specimen type is peripheral blood, collected at initial diagnosis prior to any treatment.

Hyperthyroidism patients were newly diagnosed, had disease duration under 2 months, and were aged 18 to 65 years. Based on clinical symptoms, serum thyroxine and TRAb, thyroid ultrasound and orbital computed tomography, diagnoses were reached. Points from the study as a whole: The majority of expanded thyroid clonotypes above 0.001 also appeared in blood.

V dropped 3 bases and J dropped 4 bases, with 9 bases sitting between them. This CDR3 comprises 12 residues. In germline, CDR1 is GTSNPN, CDR2 SVGIG (reference sequence). The origin of this receptor is a woman aged 45-60 years with Graves' hyperthyroidism. The chain couples TRBV30 to TRBJ1-2; D call uncertain. Material for sequencing was blood. CDR3 sequence reads: CAWRWGGYGYTF. CDR3 nucleotides: TGTGCCTGGAGGTGGGGTGGCTATGGCTACACCTTC.